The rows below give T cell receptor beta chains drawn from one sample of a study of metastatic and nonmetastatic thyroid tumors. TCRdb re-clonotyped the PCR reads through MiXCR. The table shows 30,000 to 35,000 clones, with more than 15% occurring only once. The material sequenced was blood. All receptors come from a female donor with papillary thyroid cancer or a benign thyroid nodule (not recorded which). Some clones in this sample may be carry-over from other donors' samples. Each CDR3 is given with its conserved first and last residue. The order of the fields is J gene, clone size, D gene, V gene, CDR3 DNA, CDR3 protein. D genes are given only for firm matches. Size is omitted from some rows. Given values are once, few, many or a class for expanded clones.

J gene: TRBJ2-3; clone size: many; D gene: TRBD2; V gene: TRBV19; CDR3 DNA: TGTGCCAGTAGCGTGAGGACTAGCGGAACAGATACGCAGTATTTT; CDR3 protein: CASSVRTSGTDTQYF
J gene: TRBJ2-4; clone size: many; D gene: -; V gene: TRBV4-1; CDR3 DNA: TGCGCCAGCAGCCAACTGGACGTAAACATTCAGTACTTC; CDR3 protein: CASSQLDVNIQYF
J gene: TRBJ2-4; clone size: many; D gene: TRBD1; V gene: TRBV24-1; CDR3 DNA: TGTGCCACCAGCACAGGGGGCGATTTTGAAAACATTCAGTACTTC; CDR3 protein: CATSTGGDFENIQYF
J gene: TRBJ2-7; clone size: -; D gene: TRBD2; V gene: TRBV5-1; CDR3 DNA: TGCGCCAGCAGCCCCTGGACAGTGGCGGGGGGCTACGAGCAGTACTTC; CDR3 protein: CASSPWTVAGGYEQYF
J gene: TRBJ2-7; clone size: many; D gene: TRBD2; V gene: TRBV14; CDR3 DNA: TGTGCCAGCAGCCAACCCACCGGACTAGCGGGAGACTACGAGCAGTACTTC; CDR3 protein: CASSQPTGLAGDYEQYF
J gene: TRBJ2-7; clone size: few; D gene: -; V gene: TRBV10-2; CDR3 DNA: TGCGCCAGCAGTCAAAGTATGACGGGAGTTATTATGTCCTACGAGCAGTACTTC; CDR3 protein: CASSQSMTGVIMSYEQYF
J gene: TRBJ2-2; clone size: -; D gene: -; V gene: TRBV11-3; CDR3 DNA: TGTGCCAGCAGCTTAGCTGGGGGCACCTGGGAGCTGTTTTTT; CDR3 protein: CASSLAGGTWELFF
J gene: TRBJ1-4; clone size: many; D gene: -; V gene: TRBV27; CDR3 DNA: TGTGCCAGCAGTTTGCATCAGGGGATTGGGGAAAAACTGTTTTTT; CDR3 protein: CASSLHQGIGEKLFF
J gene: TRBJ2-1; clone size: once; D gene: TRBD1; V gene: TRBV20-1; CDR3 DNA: TGCAGTGCTAGAGGGACAGGGGTATACAATGAGCAGTTCTTC; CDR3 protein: CSARGTGVYNEQFF
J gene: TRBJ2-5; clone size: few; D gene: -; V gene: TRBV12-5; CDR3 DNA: TGTGCTAGTGGCCCCGCAGCCAGTGGAGGCCAAGAGACCCAGTACTTC; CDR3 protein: CASGPAASGGQETQYF
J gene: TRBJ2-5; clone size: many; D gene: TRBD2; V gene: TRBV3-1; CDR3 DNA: TGTGCCAGCAGCCCCAGCGGGACGGGGTTGACCCAGTACTTC; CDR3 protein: CASSPSGTGLTQYF
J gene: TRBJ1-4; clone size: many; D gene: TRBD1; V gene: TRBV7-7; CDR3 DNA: TGTGCTAGCAGCTTAGCCGCGGGACAGCTTACAACTAATGAAAAACTGTTTTTT; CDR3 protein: CASSLAAGQLTTNEKLFF
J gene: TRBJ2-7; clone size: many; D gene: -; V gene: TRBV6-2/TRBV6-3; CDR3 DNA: TGTGCCAGCAGTTACGAGGAGGGAAGCTCCTACGAGCAGTACTTC; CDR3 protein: CASSYEEGSSYEQYF
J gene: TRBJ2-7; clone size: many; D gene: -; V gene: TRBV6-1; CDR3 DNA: TGTGCCAGCAGGAATTCGGTATCGTCTCACAGGGTTTCTACCTACGAGCAGTACTTC; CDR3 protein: CASRNSVSSHRVSTYEQYF
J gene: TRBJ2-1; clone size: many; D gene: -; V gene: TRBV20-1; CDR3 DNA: TGCAGTGCGCAGGGCCCGAATGAGCAGTTCTTC; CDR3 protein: CSAQGPNEQFF
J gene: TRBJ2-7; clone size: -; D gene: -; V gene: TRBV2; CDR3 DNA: TGTGCCAGCATTGAAGCCCGGTTGGCGTACTTC; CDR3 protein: CASIEARLAYF
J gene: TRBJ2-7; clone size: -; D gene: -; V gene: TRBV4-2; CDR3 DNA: TGTGCCAGCAGTCGACAGGAATCGGGAGAGCAGTACTTC; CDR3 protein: CASSRQESGEQYF
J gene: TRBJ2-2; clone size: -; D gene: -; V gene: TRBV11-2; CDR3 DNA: TGTGCCAGCCGAGGCGAGGGAAGCACCGGGGAGCTGTTTTTT; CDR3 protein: CASRGEGSTGELFF
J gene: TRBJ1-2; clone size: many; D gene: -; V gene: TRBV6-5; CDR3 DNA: TGTGCCAGCAGTTACCGTCCTCCGGGGCGTAGGTTTGATGGCTACACCTTC; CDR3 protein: CASSYRPPGRRFDGYTF
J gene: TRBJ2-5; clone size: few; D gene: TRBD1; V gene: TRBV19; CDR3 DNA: TGTGCCAGTAGTTCGGGACAGATAGGAGAGACCCAGTACTTC; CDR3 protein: CASSSGQIGETQYF
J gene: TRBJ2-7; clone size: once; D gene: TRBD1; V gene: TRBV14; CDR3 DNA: TGTGCCAGCAGCTCCCGACAGGGGGCGAGAGAGCAGTACTTC; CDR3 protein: CASSSRQGAREQYF
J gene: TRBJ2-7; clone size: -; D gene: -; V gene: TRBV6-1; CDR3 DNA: TGTGCCAGCAGTGAGGCTTTCGGGACCTACGAGCAGTACTTC; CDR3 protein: CASSEAFGTYEQYF
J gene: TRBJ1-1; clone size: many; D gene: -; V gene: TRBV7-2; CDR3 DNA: TGTGCCAGCAGCTTAGTCTCCCCGTCGCCTGAAGCTTTCTTT; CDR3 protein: CASSLVSPSPEAFF
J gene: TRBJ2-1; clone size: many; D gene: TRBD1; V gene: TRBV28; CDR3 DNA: TGTGCCAGCAGCGGACAGGGGGCGCGGAATGAGCAGTTCTTC; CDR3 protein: CASSGQGARNEQFF
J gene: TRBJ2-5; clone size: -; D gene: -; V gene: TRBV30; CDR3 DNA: TGTGCCTGGAGTGTTTTGGACAGACTCCAAGAGACCCAGTACTTC; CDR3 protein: CAWSVLDRLQETQYF
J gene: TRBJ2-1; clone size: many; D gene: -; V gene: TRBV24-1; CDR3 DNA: TGTGCCACCAGTACATCGCGGGCGGGCTCCCCGATATACAATGAGCAGTTCTTC; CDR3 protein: CATSTSRAGSPIYNEQFF
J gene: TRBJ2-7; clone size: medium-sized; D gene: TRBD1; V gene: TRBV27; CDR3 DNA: TGTGCCAGCAGTCCACGACAGGGGTACGCCGAGCAGTACTTC; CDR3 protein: CASSPRQGYAEQYF
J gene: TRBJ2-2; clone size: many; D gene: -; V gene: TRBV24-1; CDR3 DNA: TGTGCCACCTCTACGAACACCGGGGAGCTGCTTTTT; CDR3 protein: CATSTNTGELLF
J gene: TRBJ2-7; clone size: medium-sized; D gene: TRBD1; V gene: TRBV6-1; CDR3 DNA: TGTGCCACCGGGACAGGGGATAAAAACGAGCAGTACTTC; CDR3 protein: CATGTGDKNEQYF
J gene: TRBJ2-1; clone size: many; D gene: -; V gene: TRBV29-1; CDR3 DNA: TGCAGCGTTGTATTCGAGACGGGTTACAATGAGCAGTTCTTC; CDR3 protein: CSVVFETGYNEQFF
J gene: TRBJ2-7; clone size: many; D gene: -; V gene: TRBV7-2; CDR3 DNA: TGTGCCAGCAGGCCCAGTGGCGGGTCCTACGAGCAGTACTTC; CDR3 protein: CASRPSGGSYEQYF
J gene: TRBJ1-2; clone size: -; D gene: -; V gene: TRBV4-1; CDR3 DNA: TGCGCCAGCAGCCAAGATGTCCAGGCGCTCTGCACCTTC; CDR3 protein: CASSQDVQALCTF
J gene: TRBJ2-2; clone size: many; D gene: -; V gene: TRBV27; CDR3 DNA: TGTGCCAGCAGTTATAGAAACACCGGGGAGCTGTTTTTT; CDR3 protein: CASSYRNTGELFF
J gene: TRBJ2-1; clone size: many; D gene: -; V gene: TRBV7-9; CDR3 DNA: TGTGCCAGCAGCTACGGGAGAGCTGAGCAGTTCTTC; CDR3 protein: CASSYGRAEQFF
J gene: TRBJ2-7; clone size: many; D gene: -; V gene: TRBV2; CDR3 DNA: TGTGCCAGCAGTGAAGCCCGGTTGGGGTACTTC; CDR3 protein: CASSEARLGYF
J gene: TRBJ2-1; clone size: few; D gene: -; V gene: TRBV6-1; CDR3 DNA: TGTGCCATCCGACCGTCCAGCGGCTGCGGAGGAGGGGAGCAGTTCTTC; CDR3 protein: CAIRPSSGCGGGEQFF
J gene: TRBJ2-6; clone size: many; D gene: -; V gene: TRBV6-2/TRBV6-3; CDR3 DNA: TGTGCCAGCCGAAAAGGACGGGACCCGCCTGGGGGGGCCAACGTCCTGACTTTC; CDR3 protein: CASRKGRDPPGGANVLTF
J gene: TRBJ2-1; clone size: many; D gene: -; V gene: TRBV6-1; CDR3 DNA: TGTGCCACTCAAACTAGGGATAATGAGCAGTTCTTC; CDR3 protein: CATQTRDNEQFF
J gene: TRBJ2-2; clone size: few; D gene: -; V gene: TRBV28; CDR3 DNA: TGTGCCAGCAGTTCGGAAGCAAGGGGCGGCGGGGAGCTGTTTTTT; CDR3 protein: CASSSEARGGGELFF
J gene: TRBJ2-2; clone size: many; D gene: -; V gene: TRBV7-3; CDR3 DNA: TGTGCCAGCAGCTTAAGAAGGGGGTCCACCGGGGAGCTGTTTTTT; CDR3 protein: CASSLRRGSTGELFF
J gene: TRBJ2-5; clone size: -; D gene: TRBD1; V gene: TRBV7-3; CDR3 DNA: TGTGCCAGCAGCGTTACAGGGGGCGCAGAGACCCAGTACTTC; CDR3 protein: CASSVTGGAETQYF
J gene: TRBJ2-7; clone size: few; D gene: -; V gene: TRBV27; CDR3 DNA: TGTGCCAGCAGACATCAAAACTACGAGCAGTACTTC; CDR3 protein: CASRHQNYEQYF
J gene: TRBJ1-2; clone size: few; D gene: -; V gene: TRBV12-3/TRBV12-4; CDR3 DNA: TGTGCCACCCACAGCCGTCTTCAAGGCTACACCTTC; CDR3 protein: CATHSRLQGYTF
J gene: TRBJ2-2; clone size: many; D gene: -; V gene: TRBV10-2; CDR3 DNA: TGCGCCAGCAGTGATGGGGAACCCGGGGAGCTGTTTTTT; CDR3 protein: CASSDGEPGELFF
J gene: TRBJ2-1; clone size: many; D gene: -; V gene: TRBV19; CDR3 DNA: TGTGCCAGTAGTATTGCGGGGACAACTCCAGAGCAGTTCTTC; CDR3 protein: CASSIAGTTPEQFF
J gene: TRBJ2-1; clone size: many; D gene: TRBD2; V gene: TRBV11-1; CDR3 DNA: TGTGCCAGCAGCTCGGGACTAGCTTTACCGAATGAGCAGTTCTTC; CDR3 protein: CASSSGLALPNEQFF
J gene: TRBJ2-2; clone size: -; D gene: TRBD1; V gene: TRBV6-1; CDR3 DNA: TGTGCCAGCGGACAGGCGGTTCGGGGCACAGGGGAGCTGTTTTTT; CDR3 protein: CASGQAVRGTGELFF
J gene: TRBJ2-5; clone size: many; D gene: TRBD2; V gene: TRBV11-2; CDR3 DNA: TGTGCCAGCAGCTTAGGCGGCGGGGGGTCAGAGACCCAGTACTTC; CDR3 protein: CASSLGGGGSETQYF
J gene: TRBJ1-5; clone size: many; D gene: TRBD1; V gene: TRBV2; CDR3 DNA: TGCGCCAGCAGCAGGACAGGGGCCAGCAATCAGCCCCAGCATTTT; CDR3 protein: CASSRTGASNQPQHF
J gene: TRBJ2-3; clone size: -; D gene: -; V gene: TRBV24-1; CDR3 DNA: TGTGCCACCAGTGAAGGACGGCGCGATACGCAGTATTTT; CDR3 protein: CATSEGRRDTQYF
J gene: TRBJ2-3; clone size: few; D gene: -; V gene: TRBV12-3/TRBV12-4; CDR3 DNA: TGTGCCAGCAGTTTCCCCGGGGATTGGTGTGATACGCAGTATTTT; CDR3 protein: CASSFPGDWCDTQYF
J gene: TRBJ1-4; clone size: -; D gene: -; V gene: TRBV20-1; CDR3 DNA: TGCAGTGCTAGAGAACAGAATGAAAAACTGTTTTTT; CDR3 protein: CSAREQNEKLFF
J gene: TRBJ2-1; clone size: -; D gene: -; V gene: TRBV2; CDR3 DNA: TGTGCCAGTAGTGTTGATGGTGGGGACGAGCAGTTCTTC; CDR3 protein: CASSVDGGDEQFF